The 3 T cell receptor beta chains listed next were all sequenced from one sample in a study of blood T cell repertoires in COVID-19 (dated by TCRdb to the early 2020s). The library came from the immunoSEQ multiplex PCR assay. TCRdb holds this immuneACCESS table with in-frame rearrangements only. Some clones are missing; in checked studies, unresolved V genes explain under half, and the rest has no known cause. Present in this sample are 85,000 to 120,000 clones, roughly 90% of which were seen just once. Of the sample, approximately 5% is held by the ten largest clones. The sequenced sample was peripheral blood. The receptors derive from a woman aged 45-65 years with COVID-19, enrolled during active disease.

J is TRBJ1-2 and V is TRBV3-1 (or the pseudogene TRBV3-2), with D tentatively TRBD1 (6 bases). Germline CDR1 and CDR2: LGHDT and YNNKEL (reference sequence). This CDR3 spans 17 amino acids. Trimming stripped 6 bases from V and 0 bases from J, with 20 bases between. The CDR3 spells CASRRSGAGASNYGYTF. The CDR3 nucleotides are TGTGCCAGCAGGCGAAGTGGGGCAGGGGCATCTAACTATGGCTACACCTTC.

The chain combines TRBV12-2 with TRBJ2-5; the D segment call TRBD2 is taken from the table without a DNA check. TRBV12-2 is tagged as a pseudogene. There are 14 residues in the CDR3. The CDR3 region has the DNA TGTGCAAGTCGCTTCGCAGCGGTGAGGGAGACCCAGTACTTC. This gives the protein CASRFAAVRETQYF.

The V and J genes are TRBV28 and TRBJ2-7; 8 nucleotides agree with TRBD2. Trimming took 2 bases from V and 3 from J; bases not matched to a gene: 3. The germline gives CDR1 MDHEN, CDR2 SYDVKM. CDR3 length equals 14 residues. In DNA, the CDR3 is TGTGCCAGCAGTTTACCCGGGACTAGCTACGAGCAGTACTTC. Its protein product is CASSLPGTSYEQYF. The complete variable domain, with remaining parts taken from reference TRBV28 and TRBJ2-7, reads DVKVTQSSRYLVKRTGEKVFLECVQDMDHENMFWYRQDPGLGLRLIYFSYDVKMKEKGDIPEGYSVSREKKERFSLILESASTNQTSMYLCASSLPGTSYEQYFGPGTRLTVT.